The 2 T cell receptor beta chains below were found in one sample sequenced in a study of T cell responses to AZD1222 COVID-19 vaccine. The data were produced by immunoSEQ multiplex PCR, yet TCRdb's version contains in-frame clones alone and is incomplete. Of around 130,000 clones in the sample, around 87% were seen once. The source material was peripheral blood, sampled 28 days after the second AZD1222 dose. These TCRs come from an adult who received the AZD1222 COVID-19 vaccine.

V is TRBV29-1 and J is TRBJ2-5; the D gene is possibly TRBD2 (7 bases). The CDR3 totals 15 residues. The germline V gene has CDR1 SQVTM and CDR2 ANQGSEA. V gave up 7 bases and J gave up 2 bases, with 20 bases separating them. CDR3 in amino acids: CSAMEGGGRQETQYF. The CDR3 nucleotides read TGCAGCGCCATGGAAGGGGGGGGCAGGCAAGAGACCCAGTACTTC.

The CDR3: CASSYRGNQPQHF. The CDR3 DNA sequence: TGTGCCAGCAGTTACAGGGGCAATCAGCCCCAGCATTTT. The rearrangement joins TRBV6-5 to TRBJ1-5; D not resolved. Per the germline V gene, CDR1 is MNHEY and CDR2 is SVGAGI. The CDR3 sequence is 13 residues long. V was shortened by 2 bases and J by 2 bases, with 4 bases between the two germline ends.